This T cell receptor (beta chain) was captured in a study of cytomegalovirus exposure and HLA in healthy donors. Overall study: HLA-typed donors were the source of around 77 million unique TCRs held in an early data release. General study findings and limits: In vitro checks showed that a few CMV-associated chains really do target CMV antigens. Researchers catalogued under 200 TCR beta chains as cytomegalovirus-associated.

This PCR relied on a set of 60 Vbeta primers and 13 Jbeta primers. In the source study's methods: Later work found 65 million to 90 million unique TCR beta chains, with approximately 12 million shared. The protocol was immunoSEQ multiplex PCR, while the TCRdb copy is restricted to in-frame clones and leaves out a portion. V and J calls and clone size are copied from that table; D and trimming were computed from the DNA. The repertoire consists of 150,000 to 200,000 clones, with 75% to 90% occurring once and the leading ten covering approximately 6.7%. On this clone itself: The antigen remains undetermined.

CDR3 length: 14 residues. Germline CDR1 PRHDT, CDR2 FYEKMQ (reference sequence). V shed 5 bases and J shed 5 bases, with 13 bases lying between them. This TCR was recovered from a man younger than 45 in good health and CMV-seropositive. The V and J genes are TRBV13 and TRBJ2-1; D perhaps matches TRBD2 (7 bases). The sample consisted of PBMCs. CDR3 DNA sequence: TGTGCCAGCAGCGAAAGGGGGGGCAACAATGAGCAGTTCTTC. As protein: CASSERGGNNEQFF.